The 21 T cell receptor beta chains below all came from one sample that was sequenced in a study of CD8 T cells in ankylosing spondylitis. Study-level findings and limits: Characteristic of ankylosing spondylitis blood, it appeared, was a TCR beta motif comprising several highly homologous variants.

MiXCR was run by TCRdb on the 5' RACE reads, yielding one entry per CDR3 protein. The table lists hundreds of thousands of distinct CDR3 sequences, over 9.5% of them singletons. No antigens are known for them. Source material: blood, either unsorted or a sorted T cell fraction (not recorded which). The receptor source for this set is a male donor with ankylosing spondylitis.

With respect to this clonotype: A read error may account for a junction end that differs from germline. The chain employs TRBV5-1 and TRBJ2-2; tentatively, D is TRBD2 (6 bases). This CDR3 is 15 amino acids long. CDR1 SGHRS and CDR2 YFSETQ come from the germline V gene. The CDR3 region is CASTLRESNTGELLF. The CDR3 nucleotides are TGCGCCAGCACTCTTCGGGAGTCTAACACCGGGGAGCTGCTTTTT.

This clonotype was counted many times. The chain joins TRBV27 to TRBJ1-2, with D possibly matching TRBD1 (6 bases). The V gene lost 5 bases and the J gene lost 4 bases, with 8 bases spanning the gap. Germline values: CDR1 MNHEY, CDR2 SMNVEV (reference sequence). This CDR3 spans 12 amino acids. CDR3: CASSEGGYGYTF. CDR3 DNA sequence: TGTGCCAGCAGTGAGGGGGGCTATGGCTACACCTTC.

Many counts were recorded for this clonotype. The V gene is TRBV5-1, the J gene TRBJ2-7; TRBD2 is a possible D gene (5 bases). Trimming removed 3 bases at V and 3 bases at J, with 16 bases between. The germline gives CDR1 SGHRS, CDR2 YFSETQ. This CDR3 is 15 amino acids long. The CDR3 nucleotides are TGCGCCAGCAGCTCTACCAGAGGGTCCAGCTACGAGCAGTACTTC. Its protein product is CASSSTRGSSYEQYF.

This clonotype has a count of ten or more. The chain recombines TRBV7-2 with TRBJ1-2; the D is unclear. The CDR3 is 14 amino acids. The germline V and J ends were trimmed by 8 bases and 3 bases, with 16 bases remaining between them. Germline V gene lookup returns CDR1 SGHTA and CDR2 FQGNSA. The CDR3 here is CASLLRPDYYGYTF. Here the CDR3 DNA reads TGTGCCAGCTTACTCCGACCTGATTACTATGGCTACACCTTC. Based on the CDR3 plus reference TRBV7-2 and TRBJ1-2, the full variable domain is GAGVSQSPSNKVTEKGKDVELRCDPISGHTALYWYRQSLGQGLEFLIYFQGNSAPDKSGLPSDRFSAERTGGSVSTLTIQRTQQEDSAVYLCASLLRPDYYGYTFGSGTRLTVV.

The CDR3 loop reads CASTRGGLAGSQETQYF. DNA for the CDR3: TGTGCCAGCACGCGAGGGGGACTAGCGGGGAGCCAAGAGACCCAGTACTTC. The chain links TRBV9 to TRBJ2-5; 13 bases are a match to TRBD2. Germline values: CDR1 SGDLS, CDR2 YYNGEE. This CDR3 contains 17 residues. J was trimmed by 1 base and V by 6 bases; bases with no gene match: 9.

V gene TRBV20-1 combines with J gene TRBJ2-4, with 12 bases aligning to TRBD2. CDR1 and CDR2 (germline): DFQATT, SNEGSKA (reference sequence). With V trimmed by 0 bases and J by 6 bases, 9 bases remained unmatched. The CDR3 is made up of 17 amino acids. The CDR3 is CSARDGASGRALNIQYF. CDR3 bases: TGCAGTGCTAGAGATGGGGCTAGCGGGAGGGCGTTAAACATTCAGTACTTC.

This clonotype was observed many times. The chain carries TRBV5-1 and TRBJ1-5; D unresolved. The CDR3 consists of 14 residues. Trimming removed 4 bases from V and 3 bases from J, with 11 bases in between. Germline CDR1 is SGHRS and CDR2 is YFSETQ. The CDR3 region is CASSPGGPNQPQHF. CDR3 sequence (DNA): TGCGCCAGCAGCCCTGGTGGGCCCAATCAGCCCCAGCATTTT.

This clonotype was observed many times. This chain links TRBV29-1 with TRBJ1-4; 7 bases fit TRBD1. V gave up 6 bases and J gave up 8 bases; unmatched junction bases: 6. The CDR3 extends over 12 amino acids. Germline CDR1 is SQVTM and CDR2 is ANQGSEA. The CDR3 DNA sequence: TGCAGCGTCTGGGTAGGGGGCGAAAAACTGTTTTTT. It encodes CSVWVGGEKLFF.

This clonotype was recorded at least ten times. V gene TRBV28 combines with J gene TRBJ1-6; weak D call: TRBD1 (6 bases). The CDR3 covers 14 residues. Germline-derived CDR1 and CDR2 are MDHEN and SYDVKM. V lost 4 bases and J lost 7, with 11 bases in between. The CDR3 is CASSSTGTNSPLHF. CDR3 in DNA: TGTGCCAGCAGTTCCACAGGGACGAATTCACCCCTCCACTTT.

This clonotype has at least ten counts. This chain links TRBV5-1 with TRBJ2-7; D gene uncertain. This CDR3 comprises 13 residues. Trimming cost V 1 base and J 4 bases, with 9 bases left between them. Germline V CDR1 and CDR2: SGHRS, YFSETQ. The CDR3 DNA reads TGCGCCAGCAGCTTGTCGGAGACTTACGAGCAGTACTTC. This encodes CASSLSETYEQYF.

The DNA of the CDR3 is TGTGCCATCAGTGGGGCAGGGACAGCCGGAGATCAGCCCCAGCATTTT. This sequence encodes CAISGAGTAGDQPQHF. The genes are TRBV10-3 and TRBJ1-5, with 7 bases matching TRBD1. Germline values: CDR1 ENHRY, CDR2 SYGVKD. This CDR3 has 16 residues. V was clipped by 4 bases and J by 5 bases; unmatched bases: 11.

This clonotype was counted a few times. The chain recombines TRBV4-3 with TRBJ1-3; D not resolved. This CDR3 comprises 14 residues. Germline-derived CDR1 and CDR2 are LGHNA and YSLEER. V gave up 1 base and J gave up 5 bases, with 9 bases separating them. CDR3 in DNA: TGCGCCAGCAGCCAAGTTGTAGGGCGAAACACCATATATTTT. It is translated as CASSQVVGRNTIYF.

This clonotype was seen a handful of times. This sequence joins TRBV6-5 and TRBJ2-3; D is ambiguous. The CDR3 loop spans 15 amino acids. Germline lookup yields CDR1 MNHEY and CDR2 SVGAGI. The ends were cut back, 6 bases at V and 1 base at J, with 14 bases in the middle. Here the CDR3 reads CASSLARSGTDTQYF. DNA for the CDR3: TGTGCCAGCAGCTTAGCCCGTTCAGGCACAGATACGCAGTATTTT.

This clonotype came up a few times. The chain recombines TRBV12-3 or TRBV12-4 with TRBJ2-1; D is perhaps TRBD2 (6 bases). V was trimmed by 3 bases and J by 0 bases, leaving 12 bases between them. This CDR3 has 16 residues. The CDR3 DNA reads TGTGCCAGCAGTTTTGGCCTAGCGAGCTCCTACAATGAGCAGTTCTTC. Its translation: CASSFGLASSYNEQFF.

This chain uses TRBV6-5 with TRBJ2-3; 8 bases agree with TRBD1. With 3 bases clipped from V and 4 bases from J, the junction kept 3 bases outside the gene matches. This CDR3 comprises 14 residues. The V gene's germline CDR1 is MNHEY and CDR2 SVGAGI. The CDR3 DNA follows: TGTGCCAGCAGTTATGTGACAGGGGCAGATACGCAGTATTTT. As protein: CASSYVTGADTQYF.

There are a few counts of this clonotype. V is TRBV7-2 and J is TRBJ2-3; no firm D call. Trimming shortened V by 1 base and J by 2 bases, and 13 bases separated the two germline ends. In germline, CDR1 is SGHTA, CDR2 FQGNSA. The CDR3 has 16 residues. CDR3 region: CASSLEARADTDTQYF. As DNA, the CDR3 is TGTGCCAGCAGCTTAGAAGCCCGGGCTGACACAGATACGCAGTATTTT.

The chain uses TRBV29-1 and TRBJ1-1, with D possibly matching TRBD1 (5 bases). Germline CDR1 SQVTM, CDR2 ANQGSEA. This CDR3 is built from 13 residues. The CDR3 sequence: CRARGRANTEAFF. The CDR3 nucleotides read TGCAGAGCCCGGGGCAGGGCGAACACTGAAGCTTTCTTT.

This chain joins TRBV29-1 and TRBJ1-5; no clear D gene. This CDR3 region has 14 residues. Trimming stripped 4 bases from V and 7 bases from J, with 17 bases between. Germline V gene sequence: CDR1 SQVTM, CDR2 ANQGSEA. The DNA for the CDR3 is TGCAGCGTTGCTCAGGCGGGGATTGGGCAGCCCCAGCATTTT. Protein sequence: CSVAQAGIGQPQHF.

This clonotype has ten or more counts. The chain joins TRBV5-1 to TRBJ1-2; TRBD1 might be the D (5 bases). Trimming pared 0 bases from V and 7 bases from J, leaving 19 bases between. CDR3 size: 16 residues. CDR1 is SGHRS, CDR2 YFSETQ, per germline. This CDR3 reads CASSLEGQGALSGYTF. CDR3 DNA sequence: TGCGCCAGCAGCTTGGAGGGCCAGGGAGCTCTCTCTGGCTACACCTTC.

The chain has TRBV5-5 and TRBJ2-3, with D maybe TRBD2 (7 bases). The ends were cut back, 7 bases at V and 2 bases at J, with 20 bases in the middle. Germline V gene sequence: CDR1 SGHKS, CDR2 YYEKEE (reference sequence). This CDR3 has 16 amino acids. Here the CDR3 DNA reads TGTGCCAGCTCCCTTTTGGGGGGGGCAGCCACAGATACGCAGTATTTT. Translation: CASSLLGGAATDTQYF.

This clonotype was observed a few times. V gene TRBV7-8 combines with J gene TRBJ2-3; D remains unclear. Deletions cut 7 bases from V and 3 bases from J, with 14 bases between. The V gene's germline CDR1 is SGHVS and CDR2 FQNEAQ. This CDR3 comprises 14 residues. The CDR3 DNA sequence: TGTGCCAGCAACCCTAGGGCGCGGACAGATACGCAGTATTTT. Translation gives CASNPRARTDTQYF.